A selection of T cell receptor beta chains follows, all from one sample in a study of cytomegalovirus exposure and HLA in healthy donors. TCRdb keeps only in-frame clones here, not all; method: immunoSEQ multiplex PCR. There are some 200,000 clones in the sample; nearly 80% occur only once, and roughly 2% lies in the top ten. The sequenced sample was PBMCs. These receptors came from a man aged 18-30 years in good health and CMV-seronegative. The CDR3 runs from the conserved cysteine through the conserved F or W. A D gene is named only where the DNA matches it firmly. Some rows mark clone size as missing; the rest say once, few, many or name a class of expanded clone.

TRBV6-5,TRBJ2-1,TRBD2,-,TGTGCCAGCAGTTACTCAATAGCGGGGCGAGATGAGCAGTTCTTC,CASSYSIAGRDEQFF
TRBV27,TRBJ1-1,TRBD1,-,TGTGCCAGCAGTCCCATCCGGGACAGGGGGTTTATTGAAGCTTTCTTT,CASSPIRDRGFIEAFF
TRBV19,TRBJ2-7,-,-,TGTGCCAGTAGTATTCCCGGGACCTACGAGCAGTACTTC,CASSIPGTYEQYF
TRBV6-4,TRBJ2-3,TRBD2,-,TGTGCCAGCACCCCGGGAGGGAGTAGTACAGATACGCAGTATTTT,CASTPGGSSTDTQYF
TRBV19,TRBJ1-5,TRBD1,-,TGTGCCAGTAGGATTACCTCCGGGACAGGAACGTATAGCAATCAGCCCCAGCATTTT,CASRITSGTGTYSNQPQHF
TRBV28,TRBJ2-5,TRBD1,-,TGTGCCAGCAGTTCGGATGGACAGGGGTTGAGCGAGACCCAGTACTTC,CASSSDGQGLSETQYF
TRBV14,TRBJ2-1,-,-,TGTGCCAGCAGCCAATTGGGAACAGGTCATGAGCAGTTCTTC,CASSQLGTGHEQFF
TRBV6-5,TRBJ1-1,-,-,TGTGCCAGCAGTTACGGGGGGGGGCGTAGCACTGAAGCTTTCTTT,CASSYGGGRSTEAFF
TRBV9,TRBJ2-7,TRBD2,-,TGTGCCAGCAGCCAGGGTGAGCGGGAACGCGAGCAGTACTTC,CASSQGEREREQYF
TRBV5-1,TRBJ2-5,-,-,TGCGCCAGCAGCTCGGCCGGAGCAAAGACCCAGTACTTC,CASSSAGAKTQYF
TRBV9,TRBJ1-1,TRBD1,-,TGTGCCAGCAGCGGGACAGGGGGCACAAACACTGAAGCTTTCTTT,CASSGTGGTNTEAFF
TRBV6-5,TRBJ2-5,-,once,TGTGCCAGCAGTTCACACGAGACCCAGTACTTC,CASSSHETQYF
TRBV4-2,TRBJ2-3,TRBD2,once,TGTGCCAGCAGCCAAGACCTAGCGGGAGGGCCTAAAGATACGCAGTATTTT,CASSQDLAGGPKDTQYF
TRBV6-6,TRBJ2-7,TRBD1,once,TGTGCCAGCAGTCCACGTGGGACAGGGAACGACGAGCAGTACTTC,CASSPRGTGNDEQYF
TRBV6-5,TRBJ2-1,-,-,TGTGCCAGCAGACAACAGGAGAACTACAATGAGCAGTTCTTC,CASRQQENYNEQFF
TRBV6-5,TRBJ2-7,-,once,TGTGCCAGCAGCTACGAGGGAGAGCAGTACTTC,CASSYEGEQYF
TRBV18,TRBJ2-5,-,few,TGTGCCAGCTCACCAGGAGAAGAGACCCAGTACTTC,CASSPGEETQYF
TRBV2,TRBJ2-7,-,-,TGTGCCACCAGTGCTAACTACGAGCAGTACTTC,CATSANYEQYF
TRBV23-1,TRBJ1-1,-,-,TGCGCCAGCAGTCAATCACCCCCAGATCGGAACACTGAAGCTTTCTTT,CASSQSPPDRNTEAFF
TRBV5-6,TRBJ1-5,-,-,TGTGCCAGCAGCTTCTGGGGAGGCAATCAGCCCCAGCATTTT,CASSFWGGNQPQHF
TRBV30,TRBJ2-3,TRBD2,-,TGTGCCTGGCAGCGGGGGGCCAGCACAGATACGCAGTATTTT,CAWQRGASTDTQYF
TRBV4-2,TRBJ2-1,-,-,TGTGCCAGCAGCCAAGATAAAGGAGGCAATGAGCAGTTCTTC,CASSQDKGGNEQFF
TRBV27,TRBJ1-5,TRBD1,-,TGTGCCAGCAGCGAATTACCGGGACAGGGGGCTTACGGCAATCAGCCCCAGCATTTT,CASSELPGQGAYGNQPQHF
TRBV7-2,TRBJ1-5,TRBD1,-,TGTGCCAGCAGCTTCTGGACAGGCCAAAATCAGCCCCAGCATTTT,CASSFWTGQNQPQHF
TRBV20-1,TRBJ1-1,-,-,TGCAGTGCGGAAAGGGGCGAAGCTTTCTTT,CSAERGEAFF
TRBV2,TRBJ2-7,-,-,TGTGCCAGCAATAGGCAGGGGTACTACGAGCAGTACTTC,CASNRQGYYEQYF
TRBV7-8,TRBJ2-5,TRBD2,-,TGTGCCAGCAGCTTAGAGATAGCGGGGGGCCAAGAGACCCAGTACTTC,CASSLEIAGGQETQYF
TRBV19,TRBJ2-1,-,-,TGTGCCAGTAGTAAGGAGGCGGGGTGGTACAATGAGCAGTTCTTC,CASSKEAGWYNEQFF
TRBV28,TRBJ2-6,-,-,TGTGCCAGCAGTTTTGTGAGGGCTGGGGCCAACGTCCTGACTTTC,CASSFVRAGANVLTF